This T cell receptor (beta chain) came from a study of CD8 T cells in ankylosing spondylitis. This clonotype came up a few times. Its antigen is unknown. With molecular barcodes, quantitative 5'-RACE was used to make the TCR beta libraries. TCRdb independently ran MiXCR on the 5' RACE reads; one entry per CDR3 protein. This sample yields about 800,000 distinct CDR3 sequences, of which 12% are seen a single time; approximately 0.51% belongs to the top ten. CDR1 and CDR2 (germline): DFQATT, SNEGSKA (reference sequence). V gave up 0 bases and J gave up 2 bases, with 9 bases separating them. The CDR3 has 14 amino acids. General study results and limits: A TCR beta motif of under ten highly homologous variants appeared characteristic of ankylosing spondylitis blood. Earlier literature documents some of the motif variants in reactive arthritis synovial fluid and blood. Disease-linked clones proved CD8+ and comparatively uncommon in peripheral blood.

This chain links TRBV20-1 with TRBJ2-3; TRBD1 is a possible D gene (6 bases). This TCR was recovered from a male donor with ankylosing spondylitis. What was sequenced was blood, either unsorted or a sorted T cell fraction (not recorded which). The CDR3 coding sequence is TGCAGTGCTAGAGATGCAGGGGCCACAGATACGCAGTATTTT. Encoded protein: CSARDAGATDTQYF.